This passage covers 17 T cell receptor beta chains from one sample sequenced in a study of T cell responses to AZD1222 COVID-19 vaccine. TCRdb keeps only in-frame clones here, not all; method: immunoSEQ multiplex PCR. The data show around 150,000 clones, about 80% seen once. The sample here was peripheral blood, taken on day 0 of AZD1222 vaccination. Source of these receptors: an adult in good health.

V and J are TRBV28 and TRBJ1-4; D gene uncertain. The V end lost 4 bases, the J end lost 5 bases, and 17 bases lay between the germline ends. CDR1 is MDHEN and CDR2 is SYDVKM in the germline V gene. This CDR3 comprises 16 residues. The CDR3 spells CASSYDPGSQNEKLFF. The CDR3 DNA sequence: TGTGCCAGCAGTTACGACCCCGGGTCCCAAAATGAAAAACTGTTTTTT. The full variable domain, its missing parts supplied by reference TRBV28 and TRBJ1-4, is DVKVTQSSRYLVKRTGEKVFLECVQDMDHENMFWYRQDPGLGLRLIYFSYDVKMKEKGDIPEGYSVSREKKERFSLILESASTNQTSMYLCASSYDPGSQNEKLFFGSGTQLSVL.

J is TRBJ1-5 and V is TRBV6-6, with D unresolved. The ends were cut back, 6 bases at V and 2 bases at J, with 14 bases in the middle. CDR3 size: 15 residues. Germline CDR1 reads MNHNY; CDR2 reads SVGAGI (reference sequence). CDR3 DNA sequence: TGTGCCAGCAGGCAAGAAGGGTTAGGCAATCAGCCCCAGCATTTT. Translation gives CASRQEGLGNQPQHF.

Remarks on this clone: Distinct nucleotide sequences in the sample also encode this CDR3. The chain recombines TRBV19 with TRBJ1-1; 9 positions match TRBD1. The germline V gene encodes CDR1 LNHDA and CDR2 SQIVND (reference sequence). The J segment lost 4 bases and the V segment lost 1 base, leaving 1 base of the junction unmatched. There are 14 residues in the CDR3. CDR3 sequence reads: CASSIGTGVTEAFF. As DNA, the CDR3 is TGTGCCAGTAGTATAGGGACAGGGGTCACTGAAGCTTTCTTT.

The chain couples TRBV29-1 to TRBJ1-1; D perhaps matches TRBD1 (6 bases). V dropped 7 bases and J dropped 0 bases, with 21 bases sitting between them. Germline CDR1 reads SQVTM; CDR2 reads ANQGSEA. The CDR3 runs to 16 residues. The CDR3 loop is CSAQQDRSPMNTEAFF. The CDR3 DNA sequence: TGCAGCGCCCAGCAAGACAGGAGTCCTATGAACACTGAAGCTTTCTTT.

This clone was detected a few times. Sequence at one end of the junction differs from germline and may be a read error. This chain joins TRBV30 and TRBJ2-7; D gene uncertain. The length of the CDR3 is 11 residues. In germline, CDR1 is GTSNPN, CDR2 SVGIG (reference sequence). The CDR3 DNA follows: TGTGCCTGGATAAGGTGGGTGACACTTAACTTC. This sequence encodes CAWIRWVTLNF.

This clone has only a few counts. The chain links TRBV2 to TRBJ1-1; no reliable D call. V gave up 2 bases and J gave up 3 bases, with 16 bases separating them. CDR3 length equals 16 residues. Germline V CDR1 and CDR2: SNHLY, FYNNEI. The CDR3 nucleotides are TGTGCCAGCAGTGAATCGGGAGGAGGGTCCTACACTGAAGCTTTCTTT. The encoded protein is CASSESGGGSYTEAFF. Full variable domain (rest looked up from reference TRBV2 and TRBJ1-1): EPEVTQTPSHQVTQMGQEVILRCVPISNHLYFYWYRQILGQKVEFLVSFYNNEISEKSEIFDDQFSVERPDGSNFTLKIRSTKLEDSAMYFCASSESGGGSYTEAFFGQGTRLTVV.

There are a few counts of this clone. This chain links TRBV10-3 with TRBJ2-7; possibly TRBD1 for D (6 bases). Per the germline V gene, CDR1 is ENHRY and CDR2 is SYGVKD. The CDR3 is 13 amino acids. V dropped 7 bases and J dropped 6 bases, with 16 bases sitting between them. The CDR3 DNA is TGTGCCATCACCGAGGGGACATTACTCGAGCAGTACTTC. It yields the protein CAITEGTLLEQYF.

The chain employs TRBV30 and TRBJ2-2; no reliable D call. The CDR3 extends over 14 amino acids. V was clipped by 3 bases and J by 0 bases, with 8 bases between them. CDR1 and CDR2 from the germline V gene are GTSNPN and SVGIG (reference sequence). Here the CDR3 reads CAWRTSANTGELFF. DNA of the CDR3: TGTGCCTGGAGGACTTCCGCGAACACCGGGGAGCTGTTTTTT.

This chain joins TRBV18 and TRBJ1-2, with D maybe TRBD1 (5 bases). Germline CDR1 and CDR2: KGHSH and LQKENI. V gave up 3 bases and J gave up 8 bases, with 19 bases separating them. This CDR3 is built from 15 residues. The CDR3 spells CASSPLVGGSEGYTF. CDR3 in DNA: TGTGCCAGCTCACCGCTTGTGGGGGGATCCGAGGGCTACACCTTC.

This clone was detected only a few times. This chain uses TRBV18 with TRBJ1-2; 7 bases align to TRBD1. This CDR3 region has 14 residues. Per germline, CDR1 KGHSH and CDR2 LQKENI. After removal of 1 base from V and 6 bases from J, the junction contained 5 bases not matched to a gene. CDR3 sequence reads: CASSPLRDSHGYTF. The CDR3 coding sequence is TGTGCCAGCTCACCACTGAGGGACAGTCATGGCTACACCTTC.

The genes are TRBV2 and TRBJ1-2, with D perhaps matching TRBD1 (6 bases). Germline CDR1 and CDR2: SNHLY and FYNNEI. V lost 6 bases and J 4 bases, leaving 12 bases between the germline ends. The CDR3 runs 13 residues. CDR3 region: CASSPGVGYGYTF. The CDR3 DNA follows: TGTGCCAGCAGCCCAGGGGTGGGCTATGGCTACACCTTC.

This chain joins TRBV27 and TRBJ1-1; D is unresolved. The CDR3 has 15 amino acids. Trimming took off 5 bases at V and 2 bases at J, with 15 bases between the two ends. CDR1 and CDR2 from the germline V gene are MNHEY and SMNVEV (reference sequence). CDR3 bases: TGTGCCAGCAGTCCCCATCGGACGGTAAACACTGAAGCTTTCTTT. It translates to CASSPHRTVNTEAFF.

This sequence joins TRBV5-4 and TRBJ2-5, with D tentatively TRBD2 (6 bases). The germline gives CDR1 SGHNT, CDR2 YYREEE (reference sequence). This CDR3 region has 14 residues. Trimming shortened V by 4 bases and J by 1 base, and 11 bases separated the two germline ends. CDR3 residues: CASSPGEAQETQYF. The CDR3 DNA sequence: TGTGCCAGCAGCCCCGGGGAGGCCCAAGAGACCCAGTACTTC.

The genes are TRBV9 and TRBJ1-6; possible D gene TRBD1, 6 bases. The V and J ends lost 0 bases and 7 bases respectively, with 11 bases between them. The CDR3 extends over 15 amino acids. CDR1 and CDR2 from the germline V gene are SGDLS and YYNGEE. CDR3 sequence: CASSVGRGGNSPLHF. The CDR3 nucleotides read TGTGCCAGCAGCGTAGGTAGAGGGGGAAATTCACCCCTCCACTTT. The full variable domain, with the rest looked up from reference TRBV9 and TRBJ1-6, is DSGVTQTPKHLITATGQRVTLRCSPRSGDLSVYWYQQSLDQGLQFLIQYYNGEERAKGNILERFSAQQFPDLHSELNLSSLELGDSALYFCASSVGRGGNSPLHFGNGTRLTVT.

The chain couples TRBV6-5 to TRBJ2-7, with D hard to call. V shed 0 bases and J shed 2 bases, with 8 bases lying between them. Per germline, CDR1 MNHEY and CDR2 SVGAGI. The CDR3 contains 14 residues. The CDR3, as DNA: TGTGCCAGCAGTTACTCGGTAGAGGCCTACGAGCAGTACTTC. Translated, it gives CASSYSVEAYEQYF.

In this sample, this clone turned up once. The gene calls are TRBV21-1 and TRBJ1-1. TRBV21-1 constitutes a pseudogene. The length of the CDR3 is 16 residues. The CDR3 DNA is TGTGCCAGCAGACCCTATTTAGCTACAATTCGCACTGAAGCTTTCTTT. This encodes CASRPYLATIRTEAFF.

V and J are TRBV7-3 and TRBJ1-2; maybe TRBD1 (5 bases). Per germline, CDR1 SGHTA and CDR2 FQGTGA. This CDR3 is built from 13 residues. V lost 5 bases to trimming and J lost 0 bases, with 7 bases between them. DNA for the CDR3: TGTGCCAGCAGCCGAGGGGCTAACTATGGCTACACCTTC. This gives the protein CASSRGANYGYTF.